Each of the 20 T cell receptor beta chains below was sequenced from the same sample in a study of molecular identifiers for immune sequencing clone quantification. Via MiXCR, TCRdb re-called the PCR reads, giving one row per CDR3 protein. The profile covers about half a million distinct CDR3 sequences, with around 23% appearing a single time and approximately 0.76% taken by the ten largest. Sequenced: naive CD8+ T cells from blood, with Jurkat cell RNA spiked in. Indicated subset: FACS-sorted CD8+CD4-CCR7+CD45RA+ naive T cells. The source is a human donor in good health. Some libraries in this study had Jurkat cell RNA spiked in.

This clonotype was seen a few times. The chain uses TRBV19 and TRBJ1-1; TRBD1 is a possible D gene (5 bases). The CDR3 sequence is 12 residues long. V lost 5 bases and J 3 bases, leaving 7 bases between the germline ends. CDR1 LNHDA and CDR2 SQIVND come from the germline V gene (reference sequence). CDR3 loop: CASSVGHTEAFF. CDR3 in DNA: TGTGCCAGTAGTGTGGGACACACTGAAGCTTTCTTT.

On this clonotype: A much bigger clone sits one base away, suggesting this may be a read error. The chain uses TRBV29-1 and TRBJ1-3; 8 bases are shared with TRBD1. V was clipped by 6 bases and J by 4 bases; unmatched bases: 5. The germline V gene encodes CDR1 SQVTM and CDR2 ANQGSEA. This CDR3 has 13 residues. The CDR3 is CSVVGTGGNTIYF. DNA of the CDR3: TGCAGCGTGGTAGGGACAGGCGGAAACACCATATATTTT.

The chain joins TRBV2 to TRBJ2-5; no reliable D call. The germline gives CDR1 SNHLY, CDR2 FYNNEI. The CDR3 loop spans 14 amino acids. Trimming cost V 5 bases and J 0 bases, with 10 bases left between them. This chain's CDR3 is CASSQPSYQETQYF. For the CDR3, the DNA is TGTGCCAGCAGTCAGCCAAGCTACCAAGAGACCCAGTACTTC.

This clonotype was counted at least ten times. The chain recombines TRBV2 with TRBJ2-3; no definite D call. This CDR3 contains 15 residues. CDR1 and CDR2 from the germline V gene are SNHLY and FYNNEI. The V end lost 1 base, the J end lost 5 bases, and 13 bases lay between the germline ends. The CDR3 bases are TGTGCCAGCAGTGAAGGAGATGGGGTTTTAGATACGCAGTATTTT. Its protein product is CASSEGDGVLDTQYF.

This clonotype has a count of ten or more. This chain connects TRBV5-4 to TRBJ2-5; no clear D gene. V lost 0 bases and J lost 1, with 4 bases in between. CDR3 size: 13 residues. The germline CDR1 and CDR2 sequences are SGHNT and YYREEE (reference sequence). DNA of the CDR3: TGTGCCAGCAGCTTGGCCGCCCAAGAGACCCAGTACTTC. Amino acids: CASSLAAQETQYF.

In this sample, this clonotype turned up a few times. V and J are TRBV7-9 and TRBJ2-3; TRBD2 might be the D (7 bases). Germline values: CDR1 SEHNR, CDR2 FQNEAQ (reference sequence). The CDR3 covers 15 residues. V was clipped by 5 bases and J by 3 bases, with 15 bases between them. CDR3 bases: TGTGCCAGCAGCCCAGTCAAGGGGGGGACAGATACGCAGTATTTT. Translated, it gives CASSPVKGGTDTQYF.

In its sample, this clonotype was seen a few times. The V and J genes are TRBV19 and TRBJ2-1, with D hard to call. Germline-derived CDR1 and CDR2 are LNHDA and SQIVND (reference sequence). CDR3 size: 13 residues. The V end was cut by 1 base, the J end by 13 bases, with 14 bases between. The CDR3 sequence is CASSIADRPHQFF. CDR3 DNA sequence: TGTGCCAGTAGTATAGCGGATCGCCCCCATCAGTTCTTC.

The sample holds many counts of this clonotype. The gene calls are TRBV29-1 and TRBJ1-1; D is undetermined. CDR3 size: 13 residues. The V and J ends lost 1 base and 1 base respectively, with 7 bases between them. Germline V gene data show CDR1 as SQVTM and CDR2 as ANQGSEA. The CDR3 coding sequence is TGCAGCGTTGAAGGCGGCCCGAACACTGAAGCTTTCTTT. Translated: CSVEGGPNTEAFF.

Of note for this clonotype: This may be a read error: a much more frequent sequence differs by one nucleotide. No conserved phenylalanine or tryptophan is present at the end of the CDR3, so a read error is the likely explanation. CDR3 region: CASSVHKNIQYL. The CDR3 region has the DNA TGTGCCAGCAGTGTTCACAAAAACATTCAGTACCTC. This chain links TRBV6-4 with TRBJ2-4; no clear D. V was shortened by 4 bases and J by 3 bases, with 4 bases between the two germline ends. Germline assignment: CDR1 MRHNA and CDR2 SNTAGT. The CDR3 has 12 residues.

This clonotype was picked up a small number of times. J is TRBJ1-2 and V is TRBV29-1; no firm D call. In germline, CDR1 is SQVTM, CDR2 ANQGSEA. V shed 6 bases and J shed 0 bases, with 14 bases lying between them. This CDR3 has 14 amino acids. The CDR3 region has the DNA TGCAGCGTCCCCGCTCTGGGAGCTAACTATGGCTACACCTTC. The encoded protein is CSVPALGANYGYTF.

About this clonotype itself: This sequence may be a read error, since a much larger clone differs from it by one base. The chain carries TRBV28 and TRBJ2-3; D is perhaps TRBD2 (6 bases). The CDR3 extends over 13 amino acids. Germline CDR1 is MDHEN and CDR2 is SYDVKM. This CDR3 reads CVSSPWEADTQYF. The CDR3 DNA sequence: TGTGTCAGCAGCCCCTGGGAGGCAGATACGCAGTATTTT.

The chain combines TRBV4-3 with TRBJ2-7; no clear D gene. CDR1 LGHNA and CDR2 YSLEER come from the germline V gene. This CDR3 contains 14 residues. V lost 0 bases and J lost 6, with 12 bases in between. DNA for the CDR3: TGCGCCAGCAGCCAAGATTATTCGGTCATCGAGCAGTACTTC. Its translation: CASSQDYSVIEQYF.

This clonotype has a handful of counts. The rearrangement uses TRBV6-5 and TRBJ1-1; possibly TRBD1 for D (6 bases). Germline V gene lookup returns CDR1 MNHEY and CDR2 SVGAGI. V gave up 0 bases and J gave up 4 bases, with 12 bases separating them. The CDR3 is 15 residues long. The CDR3 reads CASSYSTGPGTEAFF. The CDR3, as DNA: TGTGCCAGCAGTTACTCTACAGGGCCTGGCACTGAAGCTTTCTTT.

The V call is TRBV2, the J call TRBJ1-2, with unresolved D. The ends were cut back, 2 bases at V and 2 bases at J, with 9 bases in the middle. Germline lookup yields CDR1 SNHLY and CDR2 FYNNEI. The CDR3 covers 14 residues. The CDR3 DNA sequence: TGTGCCAGCAGTGAATTCGCAGGCAACTATGGCTACACCTTC. Its translation: CASSEFAGNYGYTF. The full variable domain, with the rest looked up from reference TRBV2 and TRBJ1-2, is EPEVTQTPSHQVTQMGQEVILRCVPISNHLYFYWYRQILGQKVEFLVSFYNNEISEKSEIFDDQFSVERPDGSNFTLKIRSTKLEDSAMYFCASSEFAGNYGYTFGSGTRLTVV.

This rearrangement joins TRBV28 to TRBJ2-1, with TRBD1 as a possible D gene (6 bases). The CDR3 runs to 14 residues. CDR1 is MDHEN, CDR2 SYDVKM, per germline. V dropped 6 bases and J dropped 5 bases, with 14 bases sitting between them. This CDR3 is CASRTTGIDNEQFF. In DNA form, the CDR3 reads TGTGCCAGCAGGACCACAGGGATTGACAATGAGCAGTTCTTC.

There are many counts of this clonotype. The rearrangement links TRBV4-1 to TRBJ2-3, with TRBD2 matching over 11 bases. The CDR3 is 17 residues long. From germline, CDR1 is MGHRA and CDR2 YSYEKL. V lost 1 base, J lost 3 bases, and 6 bases stayed unmatched. Here the CDR3 reads CASSQVLSSGRTDTQYF. The CDR3 DNA sequence: TGCGCCAGCAGCCAAGTCCTCTCTAGCGGGAGGACAGATACGCAGTATTTT.

This clonotype has only one observation. At one of its ends the junction is not consistent with the germline gene, which may arise from a read error. This CDR3 reads CASSTGTGLINEQSF. The CDR3 nucleotides are TGTGCCAGCAGCACCGGGACAGGGTTGATTAATGAGCAGTCCTTC. The chain combines TRBV5-6 with TRBJ2-1; 9 positions agree with TRBD1. CDR3 length: 15 residues. Germline loops: CDR1 SGHDT, CDR2 YYEEEE.

The rearrangement joins TRBV19 to TRBJ1-6; D gene ambiguous. V lost 5 bases and J lost 7, with 18 bases in between. Germline CDR1 is LNHDA and CDR2 is SQIVND (reference sequence). The length of the CDR3 is 16 residues. The CDR3 region is CASSWSFYLDNSPLHF. CDR3 nucleotides: TGTGCCAGTAGTTGGAGCTTTTACCTCGACAATTCACCCCTCCACTTT.

This clonotype occurred many times. The gene calls are TRBV7-9 and TRBJ2-7; 8 bases line up with TRBD2. J was trimmed by 7 bases and V by 1 base; bases with no gene match: 21. CDR3 length equals 19 residues. Looked up from germline, CDR1 is SEHNR and CDR2 is FQNEAQ (reference sequence). As DNA, the CDR3 is TGTGCCAGCAGCTTAGAGGGGGGCCCGATAGCGGGGCTCTACGCAGAGCAGTACTTC. Its protein is CASSLEGGPIAGLYAEQYF.

V usage is TRBV7-3 and J usage is TRBJ1-1, with D possibly being TRBD1 (5 bases). The germline CDR1 and CDR2 sequences are SGHTA and FQGTGA. This CDR3 contains 15 residues. The V gene lost 2 bases and the J gene lost 0 bases, with 10 bases spanning the gap. This CDR3 is CASSLSQAMNTEAFF. The CDR3 DNA sequence: TGTGCCAGCAGCTTATCACAGGCAATGAACACTGAAGCTTTCTTT.